Following are 2 T cell receptor beta chains from one sample sequenced in a study of spatial heterogeneity in lung cancer. Time point denoted: sample taken at primary tumor resection. Each CDR3 protein gets one entry after TCRdb re-called the 5' RACE reads with MiXCR. Here the sample spans fewer than 40,000 distinct CDR3 sequences, 7.5% being singletons. The specimen was PBMCs, collected at surgery. These receptors were obtained from a male donor with early-stage non-small cell lung cancer.

This clonotype was observed at least ten times. The rearrangement uses TRBV11-2 and TRBJ1-4; TRBD1 aligns across 7 bases. Trimming at V came to 5 bases and at J to 8 bases, leaving 8 bases not matched to a gene. CDR1 SGHAT and CDR2 FQNNGV come from the germline V gene. The CDR3 contains 14 residues. The DNA of the CDR3 is TGTGCCAGCAGCGTCGACAGGGAAGAGGAAAAACTGTTTTTT. Translated: CASSVDREEEKLFF. The full variable domain, in which reference TRBV11-2 and TRBJ1-4 provide the parts outside the CDR3, is EAGVAQSPRYKIIEKRQSVAFWCNPISGHATLYWYQQILGQGPKLLIQFQNNGVVDDSQLPKDRFSAERLKGVDSTLKIQPAKLEDSAVYLCASSVDREEEKLFFGSGTQLSVL.

This clonotype was observed many times. The rearrangement links TRBV9 to TRBJ2-1, with 8 bases lining up with TRBD2. The V and J ends lost 0 bases and 4 bases, in that order; junction bases with no gene match: 6. The germline gives CDR1 SGDLS, CDR2 YYNGEE. There are 16 residues in the CDR3. CDR3 nucleotides: TGTGCCAGCAGCGTAGATTTCGGGACTAGATACAATGAGCAGTTCTTC. Its protein product is CASSVDFGTRYNEQFF.